This TCR beta chain was recorded in a study of a mutant IDH1 vaccine in newly diagnosed glioma. Per the germline V gene, CDR1 is MNHNS and CDR2 is SASEGT. J lost 4 bases, V lost 6 bases, and 3 bases had no gene match. The CDR3 has 13 residues. Time point reported: baseline, week 1 (first vaccination visit). Sample treatment: pre-vaccination baseline after standard-of-care therapy. Assay used: immunoSEQ multiplex PCR; TCRdb lists only in-frame clones, some missing. The data hold 25,000 to 35,000 clones, with approximately 80% observed a single time. This clone was recorded a few times. The source was PBMCs, collected from a glioma patient treated with radiotherapy, temozolomide or both. The chain is built from TRBV6-1 and TRBJ1-1; 9 bases are shared with TRBD1. The sequence derives from a man aged 25-40 years with glioma. The CDR3 region is CASRTGGGTEAFF. The CDR3 bases are TGTGCCAGCAGGACAGGGGGGGGCACTGAAGCTTTCTTT.